This T cell receptor (beta chain) was profiled in a study of shared clonotypes between healthy human individuals. Across the study: CD4 naive and CD4 memory each took three plates per donor, while CD8 naive took two and CD8 memory one. Study-wide results and limits: Clonotypes shared by all four sorted-subset donors had higher generation probabilities than non-shared clonotypes. Relative to memory subsets, naive subsets generally showed larger estimated richness.

Donors comprised healthy HIV-negative adults lacking recent acute infections or vaccinations. V lost 5 bases, J lost 5 bases, and 5 bases stayed unmatched. Germline CDR1 reads MNHNS; CDR2 reads SASEGT. The CDR3 is 15 amino acids. The repertoire was sequenced with immunoSEQ multiplex PCR; TCRdb's copy has only in-frame clones and lacks some. There are roughly 110,000 clones in the sample; under 70% occur only once, and under 30% lies in the top ten. This clone was observed a handful of times. Its antigen remains unknown. Sequenced material: memory CD8+ T cells sorted from blood. The subset is: CD45RO+ cells pooled with CCR7-negative TemRA cells. The chain employs TRBV6-1 and TRBJ2-3; 12 bases agree with TRBD2. This TCR came from a woman aged 25 to 39 in good health. CDR3 in DNA: TGTGCCAGCAGTAGACTAGCGGGAGAGAAAGATACGCAGTATTTT. Amino acids: CASSRLAGEKDTQYF.